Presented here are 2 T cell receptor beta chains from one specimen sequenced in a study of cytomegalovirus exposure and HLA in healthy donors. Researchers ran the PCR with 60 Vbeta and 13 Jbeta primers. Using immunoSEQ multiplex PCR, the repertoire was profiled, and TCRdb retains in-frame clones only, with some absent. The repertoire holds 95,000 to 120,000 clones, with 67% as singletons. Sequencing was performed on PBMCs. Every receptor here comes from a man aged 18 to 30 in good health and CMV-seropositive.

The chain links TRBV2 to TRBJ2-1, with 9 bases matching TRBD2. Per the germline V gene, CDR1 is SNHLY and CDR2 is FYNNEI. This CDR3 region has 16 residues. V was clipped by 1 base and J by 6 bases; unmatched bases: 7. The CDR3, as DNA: TGTGCCAGCAGTGAAGATTGGGCGGGGGGGTCCAATGAGCAGTTCTTC. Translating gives CASSEDWAGGSNEQFF.

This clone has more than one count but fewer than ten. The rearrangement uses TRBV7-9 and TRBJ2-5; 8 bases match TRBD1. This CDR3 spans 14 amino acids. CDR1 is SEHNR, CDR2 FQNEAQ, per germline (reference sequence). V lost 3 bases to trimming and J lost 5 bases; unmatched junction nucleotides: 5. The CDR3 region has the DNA TGTGCCAGCAGCTTGGCAGGGGGCCGCGAGACCCAGTACTTC. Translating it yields CASSLAGGRETQYF.